One and the same sample provided the 25 T cell receptor beta chains below, sequenced in a study of blood T cells in healthy people across ages. The authors ran a second PCR of about 7 to 11 cycles using a sample-barcoded 5' primer and a J-beta primer mix. TCRdb analysed the 5' RACE reads with MiXCR anew, one entry per CDR3 protein. The sample carries 1 million to 1.2 million distinct CDR3 sequences, roughly two fifths recorded once. The sequencing sample was made of blood. The receptors here all came from a man aged 18 to 29 in good health.

This chain uses TRBV12-3 or TRBV12-4 with TRBJ2-3; D is possibly TRBD2 (6 bases). The CDR3 extends over 13 amino acids. Trimming stripped 4 bases from V and 5 bases from J, with 10 bases between. In nucleotides, the CDR3 is TGTGCCAGCAGTTGGGCGGGGAGAGATACGCAGTATTTT. It specifies CASSWAGRDTQYF.

The genes are TRBV12-3 or TRBV12-4 and TRBJ2-4; D might be TRBD1 or TRBD2, each matching 5 bases. The J call may be in error: the DNA end matches TRBJ2-7 better. This CDR3 is 12 amino acids long. In nucleotides, the CDR3 is TGTGCCAGCAGTCAGGGACGCAGCGAGCAGTACTTC. The encoded protein is CASSQGRSEQYF.

The chain carries TRBV5-1 and TRBJ2-5; D remains unclear. V lost 1 base, J lost 11 bases, and 21 bases lay in between. CDR1 SGHRS and CDR2 YFSETQ come from the germline V gene. CDR3 length equals 15 residues. The CDR3 bases are TGCGCCAGCAGCTTGCAGGCTAGAAGCGACAATGAGCAGTACTTC. Encoded protein: CASSLQARSDNEQYF.

This clonotype has more than one count but fewer than ten. Its ends do not fully match the called genes, so a read error is possible. V is TRBV12-3 or TRBV12-4 and J is TRBJ2-5; D not certain. The CDR3 is made up of 12 amino acids. This chain's CDR3 is CASGFNGETQYF. DNA of the CDR3: TGTGCCAGCGGTTTTAACGGAGAGACCCAGTACTTC.

This chain connects TRBV6-5 to TRBJ2-5; possibly TRBD2 for D (5 bases). Trimming cost V 6 bases and J 9 bases, with 14 bases left between them. Germline loops: CDR1 MNHEY, CDR2 SVGAGI. The CDR3 length is 12 residues. CDR3 coding DNA: TGTGCCAGCAGCCGCCCGGCGGGCCCCCAGTACTTC. Amino acid sequence: CASSRPAGPQYF.

This clonotype came up a few times. V gene TRBV25-1 combines with J gene TRBJ2-7, with 7 bases fitting TRBD1. The J call may be mistaken, given a closer DNA end match to TRBJ2-5. This CDR3 has 15 residues. The germline CDR1 and CDR2 sequences are MGHDK and SYGVNS. This CDR3 reads CASSELGQRSETQYF. The CDR3 DNA follows: TGTGCCAGCAGTGAATTGGGACAGCGCTCGGAGACCCAGTACTTC.

A few counts support this clonotype. The V and J genes are TRBV6-5 and TRBJ2-1; 9 bases fit TRBD1. Trimming removed 11 bases from V and 7 bases from J; junction bases left unmatched: 12. Germline V CDR1 and CDR2: MNHEY, SVGAGI. The CDR3 spans 14 residues. DNA of the CDR3: TGTGCCTCCTTAGGACAGGGGACGGGGAATGAGCAGTTCTTC. Its protein is CASLGQGTGNEQFF.

This rearrangement joins TRBV5-6 to TRBJ1-1; perhaps TRBD1 as D (5 bases). This CDR3 comprises 14 residues. Trimming cost V 7 bases and J 4 bases, with 17 bases left between them. Germline loops: CDR1 SGHDT, CDR2 YYEEEE. CDR3 amino acids: CASPKTDSFTEAFF. The CDR3 nucleotides read TGTGCCAGCCCAAAAACCGACAGTTTCACTGAAGCTTTCTTT.

The chain links TRBV20-1 to TRBJ2-3; TRBD2 aligns across 8 bases. Germline trimming cut 5 bases from V and 4 bases from J; bases unmatched to any gene: 11. The CDR3 is 15 residues long. Germline CDR1 reads DFQATT; CDR2 reads SNEGSKA (reference sequence). The DNA for the CDR3 is TGCAGTGCTGTACCCGGGACTAGTGTCGCAGATACGCAGTATTTT. This gives the protein CSAVPGTSVADTQYF.

About this clonotype itself: At one boundary the junction diverges from the germline segment, which might be a read error. The rearrangement links TRBV3-1 to TRBJ2-7; no definite D call. Germline CDR1 reads LGHDT; CDR2 reads YNNKEL (reference sequence). The CDR3 sequence is 13 residues long. The CDR3 DNA is TGTGCCAGCAGCCCCCTTCCATCGTACGGGCAGTACTTC. Protein sequence: CASSPLPSYGQYF.

The rearrangement joins TRBV2 to TRBJ1-4, with 8 bases that match TRBD1. There are 16 residues in the CDR3. Germline V CDR1 and CDR2: SNHLY, FYNNEI. The V segment lost 6 bases and the J segment 0 bases; nucleotides outside the gene matches: 6. The CDR3 DNA follows: TGTGCCAGCAGCCGCGGGACAGGAGCAACTAATGAAAAACTGTTTTTT. Amino acid sequence: CASSRGTGATNEKLFF.

The chain joins TRBV7-6 to TRBJ1-3; possibly TRBD1 for D (6 bases). Trimming took off 1 base at V and 3 bases at J, with 19 bases between the two ends. This CDR3 spans 18 amino acids. The germline gives CDR1 SGHVS, CDR2 FNYEAQ. In nucleotides, the CDR3 is TGTGCCAGCAGCTTAGACTCCCCCAGGGGAGCCGGTGGAAACACCATATATTTT. Encoded protein: CASSLDSPRGAGGNTIYF.

This clonotype was counted a few times. V is TRBV24-1 and J is TRBJ2-3, with D perhaps TRBD2 (7 bases). V dropped 0 bases and J dropped 9 bases, with 12 bases sitting between them. Germline loops: CDR1 KGHDR, CDR2 SFDVKD. The CDR3 runs 14 residues. In DNA form, the CDR3 reads TGTGCCACCAGTGATTTGCGGGGGGACATGACGCAGTATTTT. Translated, it gives CATSDLRGDMTQYF.

This chain links TRBV5-1 with TRBJ1-2; D remains unclear. This CDR3 has 13 residues. Trimming left V 2 bases short and J 8 bases short, with 13 bases between. Germline V gene sequence: CDR1 SGHRS, CDR2 YFSETQ. The CDR3 DNA sequence: TGCGCCAGCAGCTTTCGGGGAAGTGACGGCTACACCTTC. This encodes CASSFRGSDGYTF. The full variable domain, completed using reference TRBV5-1 and TRBJ1-2, is KAGVTQTPRYLIKTRGQQVTLSCSPISGHRSVSWYQQTPGQGLQFLFEYFSETQRNKGNFPGRFSGRQFSNSRSEMNVSTLELGDSALYLCASSFRGSDGYTFGSGTRLTVV.

On this clonotype itself: The junction shows a germline mismatch at one end, possibly a read error. This chain uses TRBV4-2 with TRBJ2-3, with D possibly called TRBD1 or TRBD2 (5 bases each). From germline, CDR1 is LGHNA and CDR2 YNFKEQ. The CDR3 contains 13 residues. In DNA, the CDR3 is TGTGACAGCAGCCAAGAGGGGATGGGTACGCAGTATTTT. This encodes CDSSQEGMGTQYF.

The V call is TRBV13, the J call TRBJ2-1; D unresolved. Germline CDR1 reads PRHDT; CDR2 reads FYEKMQ (reference sequence). The CDR3 has 12 amino acids. Trimming shortened V by 5 bases and J by 12 bases, and 14 bases separated the two germline ends. CDR3 loop: CASSESPNRQFF. CDR3 DNA sequence: TGTGCCAGCAGCGAATCACCCAATAGGCAGTTCTTC.

The chain combines TRBV20-1 with TRBJ1-5, with TRBD1 identical over 9 bases. This CDR3 is built from 16 residues. Germline loops: CDR1 DFQATT, CDR2 SNEGSKA (reference sequence). Germline trimming cut 5 bases from V and 0 bases from J; bases unmatched to any gene: 8. The CDR3 DNA is TGCAGTGCTCCGGGACAGGGACGTTATAGCAATCAGCCCCAGCATTTT. Protein sequence: CSAPGQGRYSNQPQHF.

As regards this clonotype: An end of the junction does not agree with germline; a read error may underlie this. The chain is built from TRBV6-6 and TRBJ1-2, with 7 bases lining up with TRBD1. The CDR3 contains 17 residues. Germline CDR1 is MNHNY and CDR2 is SVGAGI (reference sequence). CDR3 DNA: TGTGCCAGCAGTTACTGGAGCCGCGCAGGGGGGGACTATGGCTACATCTTC. It encodes CASSYWSRAGGDYGYIF.

The rearrangement links TRBV9 to TRBJ2-1, with TRBD2 identical over 8 bases. Germline V gene sequence: CDR1 SGDLS, CDR2 YYNGEE. The CDR3 runs to 16 residues. V trimming: 4 bases; J trimming: 7 bases; junction bases outside the gene matches: 13. CDR3 DNA: TGTGCCAGCAGCCCCTCCCGGGGGGGCAGGTCTAATGAGCAGTTCTTC. Amino acid sequence: CASSPSRGGRSNEQFF. The whole variable domain, remainder taken from reference TRBV9 and TRBJ2-1, is DSGVTQTPKHLITATGQRVTLRCSPRSGDLSVYWYQQSLDQGLQFLIQYYNGEERAKGNILERFSAQQFPDLHSELNLSSLELGDSALYFCASSPSRGGRSNEQFFGPGTRLTVL.

The gene calls are TRBV4-3 and TRBJ2-5, with 7 nucleotides matching TRBD2. The V gene end was trimmed by 0 bases and the J gene end by 11 bases; junction bases not matched to a gene: 12. Germline loops: CDR1 LGHNA, CDR2 YSLEER. The CDR3 loop spans 15 amino acids. CDR3 protein: CASSQEGVKGREQYF. Here the CDR3 DNA reads TGCGCCAGCAGCCAAGAAGGGGTAAAAGGGCGGGAGCAGTACTTC.

This clonotype was detected only a few times. V gene TRBV12-3 or TRBV12-4 combines with J gene TRBJ1-1, with a tentative D call TRBD1 (5 bases). Trimming left V 7 bases short and J 0 bases short, with 15 bases between. The CDR3 loop spans 15 amino acids. CDR3 amino acids: CASTPRGPMNTEAFF. The DNA of the CDR3 is TGTGCCAGCACCCCCCGGGGACCTATGAACACTGAAGCTTTCTTT.

This clonotype was observed a few times. The rearrangement uses TRBV4-3 and TRBJ2-3; D unclear. The V gene lost 0 bases and the J gene lost 4 bases, with 11 bases spanning the gap. Germline CDR1 LGHNA, CDR2 YSLEER. The length of the CDR3 is 15 residues. The CDR3 reads CASSQDRIGPDTQYF. The CDR3 DNA follows: TGCGCCAGCAGCCAAGACCGGATAGGGCCAGATACGCAGTATTTT.

This clonotype showed up many times. The genes are TRBV7-2 and TRBJ2-1, with TRBD1 as a possible D gene (6 bases). This CDR3 comprises 15 residues. V lost 1 base and J 14 bases, leaving 21 bases between the germline ends. Germline-derived CDR1 and CDR2 are SGHTA and FQGNSA. CDR3 DNA: TGTGCCAGCAGCTTAGTTAAGGTTGGGGGCGAACGGAAGTTCTTC. This translates into CASSLVKVGGERKFF.

V and J are TRBV6-2 or TRBV6-3 and TRBJ2-5, with 8 nucleotides matching TRBD1. Losses at the gene ends were 6 bases for V and 3 bases for J; bases not matched to a gene: 6. The CDR3 is 14 residues long. Germline V CDR1 and CDR2: MNHEY, SVGEGT. The CDR3 loop is CASSRQGRKETQYF. In nucleotides, the CDR3 is TGTGCCAGCAGCCGACAGGGGAGAAAAGAGACCCAGTACTTC.

In this sample, this clonotype turned up once. This chain connects TRBV10-3 to TRBJ2-5; 13 nucleotides align to TRBD2. The CDR3 runs 14 residues. J gave up 11 bases and V 6 bases, and 9 bases lay outside the gene matches. The germline V gene has CDR1 ENHRY and CDR2 SYGVKD. CDR3 in DNA: TGTGCCATCAGAGGGACTAGCGGGGCCAATGAGCAGTACTTC. This sequence encodes CAIRGTSGANEQYF.